This TCR beta chain was sequenced in a study of cytomegalovirus exposure and HLA in healthy donors. Primers: 60 Vbeta forward and 13 Jbeta reverse. Generated by immunoSEQ multiplex PCR, the TCRdb table keeps only in-frame clones and is missing some. The sample consists of roughly 190,000 clones, around 81% of them appearing once. This clone was seen a few times. The sample taken for sequencing was PBMCs. This TCR came from a young man in good health and CMV-seronegative.

In DNA form, the CDR3 reads TGCGCCAGCAGCCAAGTGAGCGGCACAGATACGCAGTATTTT. Translated: CASSQVSGTDTQYF. The V and J genes are TRBV4-1 and TRBJ2-3; the D is unclear. The CDR3 is made up of 14 amino acids. CDR1 MGHRA and CDR2 YSYEKL come from the germline V gene. Between the trimmed V and J ends, which lost 1 base and 1 base, there was a span of 6 bases.